The 30 T cell receptor beta chains below all came from one sample that was sequenced in a study of T cells after yellow fever vaccination. Each CDR3 protein gets one entry after TCRdb re-called the 5' RACE reads with MiXCR. The table lists 300,000 or so distinct CDR3 sequences, 13% of them singletons. Here the sequenced sample was CD4+ T cells sorted from PBMCs, taken 45 days after the yellow fever booster vaccination. The receptors were gathered from a man aged 25-40 years who received the YFV17D yellow fever vaccine.

About this clonotype itself: This may come from a read error, since a much larger clone is one base off. The J gene is TRBJ2-7, the V gene TRBV6-5; tentatively, D is TRBD1 (5 bases). The CDR3 length is 12 residues. Germline V lookup: CDR1 MNHEY, CDR2 SVGAGI. This CDR3 is CASSGWGYERYF. The CDR3 DNA is TGTGCCAGCAGCGGTTGGGGCTACGAGCGGTACTTC.

This clonotype was recorded a few times. This chain uses TRBV12-3 or TRBV12-4 with TRBJ2-2; D may be TRBD1 (5 bases). V was trimmed by 7 bases and J by 4 bases, leaving 13 bases between them. This CDR3 is 14 amino acids long. CDR3 bases: TGTGCCAGCAAATATGACAGAACCACCGGGGAGCTGTTTTTT. Translated: CASKYDRTTGELFF.

The chain carries TRBV7-2 and TRBJ2-5; 8 bases match TRBD1. After removal of 5 bases from V and 2 bases from J, the junction contained 7 bases not matched to a gene. The length of the CDR3 is 15 residues. Germline CDR1 SGHTA, CDR2 FQGNSA. CDR3 sequence reads: CASSARTGPQETQYF. As DNA, the CDR3 is TGTGCCAGCAGCGCCCGGACAGGGCCGCAAGAGACCCAGTACTTC.

This clonotype was observed a handful of times. The V gene is TRBV4-3, the J gene TRBJ2-1, with D unclear. The CDR3 consists of 12 residues. Germline V lookup: CDR1 LGHNA, CDR2 YSLEER. V was shortened by 0 bases and J by 10 bases, with 7 bases between the two germline ends. The CDR3 region is CASSQDSGEQFF. DNA for the CDR3: TGCGCCAGCAGCCAAGATTCCGGGGAGCAGTTCTTC.

This sequence joins TRBV10-3 and TRBJ1-5; no firm D call. V was pared by 0 bases and J by 7 bases, with 13 bases between. Germline V CDR1 and CDR2: ENHRY, SYGVKD. This CDR3 spans 15 amino acids. The CDR3 DNA follows: TGTGCCATCAGTGAGTCGACTCCAGACCGGCAGCCCCAGCATTTT. Amino acids: CAISESTPDRQPQHF.

The table lists this clonotype with a few counts. V is TRBV27 and J is TRBJ2-6; 9 bases are a match to TRBD1. The V gene end was trimmed by 6 bases and the J gene end by 0 bases; junction bases not matched to a gene: 3. The germline V gene encodes CDR1 MNHEY and CDR2 SMNVEV (reference sequence). CDR3 length: 16 amino acids. The CDR3 sequence: CASRGQGPSGANVLTF. The CDR3 coding sequence is TGTGCCAGCAGGGGACAGGGCCCCTCTGGGGCCAACGTCCTGACTTTC.

This CDR3 is CASSHDRAKETQYF. In DNA form, the CDR3 reads TGTGCCAGCTCTCACGACAGGGCGAAAGAGACCCAGTACTTC. The chain carries TRBV18 and TRBJ2-5; TRBD1 matches 7 bases. There are 14 residues in the CDR3. Germline lookup yields CDR1 KGHSH and CDR2 LQKENI. V shed 6 bases and J 3 bases; nucleotides not matched to a gene: 7. The whole variable domain, remainder taken from reference TRBV18 and TRBJ2-5, is NAGVMQNPRHLVRRRGQEARLRCSPMKGHSHVYWYRQLPEEGLKFMVYLQKENIIDESGMPKERFSAEFPKEGPSILRIQQVVRGDSAAYFCASSHDRAKETQYFGPGTRLLVL.

This clonotype was counted a few times. V usage is TRBV5-1 and J usage is TRBJ2-1; 10 positions match TRBD2. Germline loops: CDR1 SGHRS, CDR2 YFSETQ. The junction had 8 bases not matched to a gene; V was cut back by 4 bases and J by 4 bases. CDR3 length: 16 residues. The CDR3 loop is CASSTSAGGTYNEQFF. The DNA of the CDR3 is TGCGCCAGCAGCACATCAGCGGGAGGGACTTACAATGAGCAGTTCTTC.

The chain joins TRBV6-1 to TRBJ2-7; 8 bases map to TRBD1. Trimming at V came to 6 bases and at J to 6 bases, leaving 10 bases not matched to a gene. Looked up from germline, CDR1 is MNHNS and CDR2 is SASEGT. The CDR3 totals 14 residues. In nucleotides, the CDR3 is TGTGCCAGCAGGGCACGGACAGGGACTGGCGAGCAGTACTTC. Amino acid sequence: CASRARTGTGEQYF.

This clonotype was counted a few times. V gene TRBV7-2 combines with J gene TRBJ2-7; the match to TRBD2 covers 9 bases. Germline trimming cut 1 base from V and 6 bases from J; bases unmatched to any gene: 7. This CDR3 spans 15 amino acids. Germline CDR1 is SGHTA and CDR2 is FQGNSA. The DNA of the CDR3 is TGTGCCAGCAGCTTAGATGCGGGAGGGGGGTCCGAGCAGTACTTC. It yields the protein CASSLDAGGGSEQYF.

This clonotype showed up just a few times. The gene calls are TRBV29-1 and TRBJ2-1, with TRBD2 matching 8 bases. V shed 4 bases, J shed 9 bases, and the junction held 23 bases outside the gene matches. The CDR3 totals 18 residues. Germline CDR1 is SQVTM and CDR2 is ANQGSEA. CDR3: CSVGGWTGRVIGISEQFF. In DNA, the CDR3 is TGCAGCGTTGGGGGGTGGACCGGGAGGGTAATCGGTATCAGTGAGCAGTTCTTC.

This clonotype was seen only a few times. The chain couples TRBV20-1 to TRBJ2-5; TRBD2 matches 12 bases. The trim removed 1 base at V and 6 bases at J, leaving 6 bases unmatched. The germline V gene has CDR1 DFQATT and CDR2 SNEGSKA (reference sequence). The CDR3 contains 15 residues. CDR3 region: CSARVLLAGGKTQYF. The CDR3 bases are TGCAGTGCTAGAGTTCTGCTAGCGGGAGGGAAGACCCAGTACTTC.

The J gene is TRBJ2-1, the V gene TRBV20-1, with D possibly TRBD2 on 6 matching bases. The germline V gene encodes CDR1 DFQATT and CDR2 SNEGSKA (reference sequence). The V end was cut by 3 bases, the J end by 12 bases, with 9 bases between. The CDR3 extends over 10 amino acids. The CDR3 DNA reads as TGCAGTGCTAGGGAGGGAGGGCAGTTCTTC. Its translation: CSAREGGQFF.

V gene TRBV11-3 combines with J gene TRBJ2-2, with D possibly matching TRBD1 (5 bases). This CDR3 spans 17 amino acids. Germline V gives CDR1 SGHNT, CDR2 YENEEA. Trimming left V 3 bases short and J 3 bases short, with 17 bases between. The CDR3 loop is CASSLNRLKSHTGELFF. In DNA, the CDR3 is TGTGCCAGCAGCTTGAACAGGCTAAAGTCTCACACCGGGGAGCTGTTTTTT.

The rearrangement joins TRBV7-2 to TRBJ2-1; D is uncertain. This CDR3 spans 11 amino acids. Trimming cost V 3 bases and J 8 bases, with 5 bases left between them. From germline, CDR1 is SGHTA and CDR2 FQGNSA. In DNA, the CDR3 is TGTGCCAGCAGCTTTTACGATGAGCAGTTCTTC. It yields the protein CASSFYDEQFF.

J is TRBJ2-1 and V is TRBV12-3 or TRBV12-4; D possibly corresponds to TRBD2 (5 bases). With 1 base removed from V and 9 bases from J, the gap between germline ends came to 10 bases. The CDR3 has 13 amino acids. The CDR3 DNA reads TGTGCCAGCAGTTTAGTGCTAGCTGGTGAGCAGTTCTTC. This gives the protein CASSLVLAGEQFF.

The table lists this clonotype with a few counts. In DNA form, the CDR3 reads TGTGCCAGCAGCTTAGGAGGAACAGGGATGGGGCCCGGGGAGCTGTTTTTT. This translates into CASSLGGTGMGPGELFF. This chain joins TRBV11-3 and TRBJ2-2; weak D call: TRBD1 (6 bases). From germline, CDR1 is SGHNT and CDR2 YENEEA. Trimming shortened V by 1 base and J by 6 bases, and 18 bases separated the two germline ends. The CDR3 sequence is 17 residues long. Complete variable domain (other parts from reference TRBV11-3 and TRBJ2-2): EAGVVQSPRYKIIEKKQPVAFWCNPISGHNTLYWYLQNLGQGPELLIRYENEEAVDDSQLPKDRFSAERLKGVDSTLKIQPAELGDSAVYLCASSLGGTGMGPGELFFGEGSRLTVL.

This clonotype occurred a few times. The genes are TRBV12-3 or TRBV12-4 and TRBJ2-1; 13 nucleotides align to TRBD2. CDR3 size: 15 residues. V gave up 6 bases and J gave up 9 bases; unmatched junction bases: 8. The CDR3 bases are TGTGCCAGCAGGCCCGGACTAGCGGGAGTGAGTGAGCAGTTCTTC. Translated, it gives CASRPGLAGVSEQFF.

The rearrangement joins TRBV5-6 to TRBJ2-7; TRBD1 matches at 8 bases. The CDR3 has 16 residues. Germline CDR1 is SGHDT and CDR2 is YYEEEE. V shed 2 bases and J 4 bases; nucleotides not matched to a gene: 11. The CDR3 DNA reads as TGTGCCAGCAGCTTTCTCCCGGGACAGGTCAGTTACGAGCAGTACTTC. Translating it yields CASSFLPGQVSYEQYF.

This clonotype was seen more than once but under ten times. The rearrangement uses TRBV5-1 and TRBJ2-6; tentatively, D is TRBD1 (6 bases). Germline V gene data show CDR1 as SGHRS and CDR2 as YFSETQ. The CDR3 covers 17 residues. Trimming shortened V by 4 bases and J by 3 bases, and 17 bases separated the two germline ends. The DNA of the CDR3 is TGCGCCAGCAGCACCACCCCCAACAGGGTTGGGGCCAACGTCCTGACTTTC. Translation gives CASSTTPNRVGANVLTF.

The chain uses TRBV29-1 and TRBJ2-5; a possible D gene is TRBD1 (5 bases). Germline CDR1 SQVTM, CDR2 ANQGSEA. The CDR3 consists of 11 residues. V was shortened by 4 bases and J by 7 bases, with 10 bases between the two germline ends. The CDR3 sequence is CSVGRDGTQYF. The CDR3, as DNA: TGCAGCGTTGGCAGGGATGGGACCCAGTACTTC.

The rearrangement uses TRBV20-1 and TRBJ1-2, with D unresolved. Germline V gene data show CDR1 as DFQATT and CDR2 as SNEGSKA (reference sequence). Trimming removed 5 bases at V and 5 bases at J, with 24 bases between. This CDR3 comprises 16 residues. CDR3 DNA sequence: TGCAGTGCTTCTACACTAAACAGAGCCTTAGGGTATGGCTACACCTTC. The encoded protein is CSASTLNRALGYGYTF.

V usage is TRBV6-5 and J usage is TRBJ2-7; either TRBD1 or TRBD2 may supply D (5 bases each). CDR3 size: 15 residues. Deletions cut 0 bases from V and 1 base from J, with 10 bases between. Germline lookup yields CDR1 MNHEY and CDR2 SVGAGI. In nucleotides, the CDR3 is TGTGCCAGCAGTTACTCATGGGACCTATCCTACGAGCAGTACTTC. It yields the protein CASSYSWDLSYEQYF.

This clonotype has just a few counts. The V gene is TRBV29-1, the J gene TRBJ2-2; D may be TRBD1 (6 bases). Trimming shortened V by 0 bases and J by 9 bases, and 14 bases separated the two germline ends. The CDR3 extends over 14 amino acids. In germline, CDR1 is SQVTM, CDR2 ANQGSEA. CDR3 protein: CSVEEQTGFRELFF. The CDR3 nucleotides read TGCAGCGTTGAAGAACAAACAGGGTTCCGGGAGCTGTTTTTT.

This clonotype was picked up a small number of times. V gene TRBV20-1 combines with J gene TRBJ1-6; D uncertain. The V gene's germline CDR1 is DFQATT and CDR2 SNEGSKA (reference sequence). V was cut by 0 bases and J by 5 bases, with 8 bases left in between. The length of the CDR3 is 14 residues. CDR3 DNA sequence: TGCAGTGCTAGAGACGACAAGAATAATTCACCCCTCCACTTT. Translation: CSARDDKNNSPLHF.

The table lists this clonotype with a few counts. The genes are TRBV9 and TRBJ2-7, with 11 nucleotides matching TRBD2. Germline assignment: CDR1 SGDLS and CDR2 YYNGEE. V was pared by 1 base and J by 4 bases, with 4 bases of the junction left unmatched. This CDR3 has 15 amino acids. The CDR3 spells CASSVTSGSIYEQYF. The CDR3 DNA follows: TGTGCCAGCAGCGTAACTAGCGGGAGTATATACGAGCAGTACTTC.

V usage is TRBV6-1 and J usage is TRBJ2-2, with D unresolved. From germline, CDR1 is MNHNS and CDR2 SASEGT. V lost 10 bases and J lost 0, with 15 bases in between. The CDR3 spans 15 residues. In DNA, the CDR3 is TGTGCCACCACTCCGACGCGCGCGAACACCGGGGAGCTGTTTTTT. It translates to CATTPTRANTGELFF.

This clonotype was seen at least ten times. The rearrangement links TRBV29-1 to TRBJ2-3; D might be TRBD1 or TRBD2, each matching 5 bases. Germline CDR1 reads SQVTM; CDR2 reads ANQGSEA. There are 12 residues in the CDR3. With 7 bases removed from V and 0 bases from J, the gap between germline ends came to 8 bases. The CDR3 loop reads CSGDGSTDTQYF. The CDR3 DNA reads as TGCAGCGGGGACGGAAGCACAGATACGCAGTATTTT.

This clonotype was detected a few times. V and J are TRBV12-3 or TRBV12-4 and TRBJ2-7, with TRBD2 matching over 10 bases. Germline trimming cut 6 bases from V and 5 bases from J; bases unmatched to any gene: 7. The CDR3 spans 14 residues. CDR3 region: CASSRGLAPDEQYF. CDR3 sequence (DNA): TGTGCCAGCAGCCGGGGACTAGCGCCCGACGAGCAGTACTTC.

The chain is built from TRBV12-3 or TRBV12-4 and TRBJ2-2; 7 bases are a match to TRBD1. Germline trimming cut 3 bases from V and 1 base from J; bases unmatched to any gene: 2. There are 15 residues in the CDR3. CDR3 in DNA: TGTGCCAGCAGTTTTGGGACAGAGAACACCGGGGAGCTGTTTTTT. Its protein product is CASSFGTENTGELFF.